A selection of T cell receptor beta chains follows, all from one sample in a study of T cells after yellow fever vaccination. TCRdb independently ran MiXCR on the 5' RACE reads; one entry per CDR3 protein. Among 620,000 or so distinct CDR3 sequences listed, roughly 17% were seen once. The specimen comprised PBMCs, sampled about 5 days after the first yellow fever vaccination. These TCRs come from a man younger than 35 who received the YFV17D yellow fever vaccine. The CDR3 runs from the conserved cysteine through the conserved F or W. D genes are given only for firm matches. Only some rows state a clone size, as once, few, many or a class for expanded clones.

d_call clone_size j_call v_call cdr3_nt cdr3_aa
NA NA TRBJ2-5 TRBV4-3 TGCGCCAGCAGCCAAGAACGCGGGGCGGCCCAGTACTTC CASSQERGAAQYF
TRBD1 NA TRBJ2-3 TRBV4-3 TGCGCCAGCAGCCACGGACAGGGGTTCACAGATACGCAGTATTTT CASSHGQGFTDTQYF
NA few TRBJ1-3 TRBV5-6 TGTGCCAGCAGCTTGGGTTACGGCGGATCCTCTGGAAACACCATATATTTT CASSLGYGGSSGNTIYF
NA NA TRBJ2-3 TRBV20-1 TGCAGTGCTAGTTCGGGCTCCGATACGCAGTATTTT CSASSGSDTQYF
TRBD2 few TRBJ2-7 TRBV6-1 TGTGCCAGCAGTCCCGGACTAGCGCGCGAGCAGTACTTC CASSPGLAREQYF
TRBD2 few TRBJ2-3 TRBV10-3 TGTGCCATCAGTGAGTCGTCTAGCGGGGGAAGCACAGATACGCAGTATTTT CAISESSSGGSTDTQYF
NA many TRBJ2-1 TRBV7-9 TGTGCCAGCAGCACTTGGGGGGGGGCCTCCTACAATGAGCAGTTCTTC CASSTWGGASYNEQFF
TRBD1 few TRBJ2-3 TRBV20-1 TGCAGTGCTAGAGTGGGACAGGGGGGATCAGATACGCAGTATTTT CSARVGQGGSDTQYF
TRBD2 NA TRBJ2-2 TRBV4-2 TGTGCCAGCAACAAACTAGCGGGGGTCCGGAGGAACACCGGGGAGCTGTTTTTT CASNKLAGVRRNTGELFF
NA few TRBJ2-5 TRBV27 TGTGCCAGCAGTTTGGGCGTGTCGCTGAAGACCCAGTACTTC CASSLGVSLKTQYF
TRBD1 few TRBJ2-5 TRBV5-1 TGCGCCAGCAGCGGACAGGGGGCGATTGGGGAGACCCAGTACTTC CASSGQGAIGETQYF
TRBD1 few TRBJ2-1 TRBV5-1 TGCGCCAGCGAGCAGGGGGCCGGATACAATGAGCAGTTCTTC CASEQGAGYNEQFF
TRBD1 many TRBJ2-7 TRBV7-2 TGTGCCAGCAGCTTAGACGCCGGGACAGGCTCCTACGAGCAGTACTTC CASSLDAGTGSYEQYF
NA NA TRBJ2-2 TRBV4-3 TGCGCCAGCAGCCAAGATGGGAGTGGCGCCGGGGAGCTGTTTTTT CASSQDGSGAGELFF
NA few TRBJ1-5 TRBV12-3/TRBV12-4 TGTGCCAGCAGAACCGACACTAGCAATCAGCCCCAGCATTTT CASRTDTSNQPQHF
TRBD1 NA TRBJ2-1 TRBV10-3 TGTGCCATCAGTCCTGGCCCCGGACAGGAGATCCTGAGTGGGGTGGATGAGCAGTTCTTC CAISPGPGQEILSGVDEQFF
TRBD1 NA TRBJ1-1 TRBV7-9 TGTGCCAGCAGCTTAACAGGGGGCCACACTGAAGCTTTCTTT CASSLTGGHTEAFF
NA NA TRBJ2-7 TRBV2 TGTGCCAGCAGTGACCCCCTGGGTGAGCAGTACTTC CASSDPLGEQYF
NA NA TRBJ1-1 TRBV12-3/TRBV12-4 TGTGCCAGCAGCGCAATGTCGAACACTGAAGCTTTCTTT CASSAMSNTEAFF
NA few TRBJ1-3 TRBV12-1 TGTGCCAGCAGCTCGGAAAAACTTTCTGGAAACACCATATATTTT CASSSEKLSGNTIYF
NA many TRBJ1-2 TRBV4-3 TGCGCCAGCAGCCAAGAAGGGGAGGGCTATGGCTACACCTTC CASSQEGEGYGYTF
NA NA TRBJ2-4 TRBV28 TGTGCCAGCAGTCCCCGGAGCATTCAGTACTTC CASSPRSIQYF
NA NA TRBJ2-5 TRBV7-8 TGTGCCAGCAGCCCCGGGGGCCCGATAACCCAGTACTTC CASSPGGPITQYF
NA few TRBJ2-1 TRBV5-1 TGCGCCAGCAGCTTGGTAGGGGGGGCCCACAATGAGCAGTTCTTC CASSLVGGAHNEQFF
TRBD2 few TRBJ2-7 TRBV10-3 TGTGCCATCACCCCTAGCGGGGCAGCCTACGAGCAGTACTTC CAITPSGAAYEQYF
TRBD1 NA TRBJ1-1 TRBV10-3 TGTGCCATCCGCGGACAGGGCTCTGAAGCTTTCTTT CAIRGQGSEAFF
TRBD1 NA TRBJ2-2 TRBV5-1 TGCGCCAGCAGCTTCTTCGGACAGGGAACCGGGGAGCTGTTTTTT CASSFFGQGTGELFF
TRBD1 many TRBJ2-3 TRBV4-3 TGCGCCAGCAGCCAACGAGGACAGGCGGCGTCTCGCACAGATACGCAGTATTTT CASSQRGQAASRTDTQYF
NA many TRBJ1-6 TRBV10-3 TGTGCCATCAGTGAATCTGGGGAGGATTCACCCCTCCACTTT CAISESGEDSPLHF
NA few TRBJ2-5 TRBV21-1 TGTGCCAGCAGCAAGGGACTCCCTCCCAGGGAGACCCAGTACTTC CASSKGLPPRETQYF
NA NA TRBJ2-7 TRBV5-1 TGCGCCAGCAGCTTGGATCCGGCTACCTCCTACGAGCAGTACTTC CASSLDPATSYEQYF
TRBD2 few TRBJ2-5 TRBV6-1 TGTGCCAGCAGGGGAACTAGCGAGGGCCAAGAGACCCAGTACTTC CASRGTSEGQETQYF
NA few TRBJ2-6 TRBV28 TGTGCCAGCAGCCCGCGGGAACAGGGGTTTGGGGCCAACGTCCTGACTTTC CASSPREQGFGANVLTF
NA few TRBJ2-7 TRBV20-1 TGCAGTGCATCCGGGACCGCAAGCTCCTACGAGCAGTACTTC CSASGTASSYEQYF
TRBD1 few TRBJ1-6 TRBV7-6 TGTGCCAGCAGCTTAGACAGGGGAGGTTCACCCCTCCACTTT CASSLDRGGSPLHF
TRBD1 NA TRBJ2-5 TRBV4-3 TGCGCCAGCAGCCATGGTGGACAGGGGGGAGAGACCCAGTACTTC CASSHGGQGGETQYF
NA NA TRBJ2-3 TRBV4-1 TGCGCCAGCAGCTTAGGGGTGGTGAGCACAGATACGCAGTATTTT CASSLGVVSTDTQYF
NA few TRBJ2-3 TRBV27 TGTGCCAGCACCTTACTTAGCGGAGTCCATAGCACAGATACGCAGTATTTT CASTLLSGVHSTDTQYF
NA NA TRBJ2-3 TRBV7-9 TGTGCCAGCAGCTTCGAACTTGGGGCGACAGATACGCAGTATTTT CASSFELGATDTQYF
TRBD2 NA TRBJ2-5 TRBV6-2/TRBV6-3 TGTGCCAGCAGTTACAGGACTAGCGGACAGACCCAGTACTTC CASSYRTSGQTQYF
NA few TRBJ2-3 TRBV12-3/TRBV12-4 TGTGCCAGCAGTTTGCCTAGCAGGCATACGCAGTATTTT CASSLPSRHTQYF
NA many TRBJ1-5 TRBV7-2 TGTGCCAGCAGCTTTTTGGTTAGCAATCAGCCCCAGCATTTT CASSFLVSNQPQHF
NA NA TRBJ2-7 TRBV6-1 TGTGCCAGCAGACAAGGACAGAACTACGAGCAGTACTTC CASRQGQNYEQYF
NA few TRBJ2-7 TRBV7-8 TGTGCCAGCAGCGAAAGGGGGGACGGCAATATCTACGAGCAGTACTTC CASSERGDGNIYEQYF